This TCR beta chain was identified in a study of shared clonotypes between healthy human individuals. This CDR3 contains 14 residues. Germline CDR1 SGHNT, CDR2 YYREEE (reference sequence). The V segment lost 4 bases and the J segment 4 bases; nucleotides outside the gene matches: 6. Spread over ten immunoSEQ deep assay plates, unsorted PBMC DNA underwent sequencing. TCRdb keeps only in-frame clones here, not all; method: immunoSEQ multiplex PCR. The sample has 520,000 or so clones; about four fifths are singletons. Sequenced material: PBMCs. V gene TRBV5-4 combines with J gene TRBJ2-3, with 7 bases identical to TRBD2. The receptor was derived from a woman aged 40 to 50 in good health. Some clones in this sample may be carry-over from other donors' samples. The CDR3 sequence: CASSKSGAPDTQYF. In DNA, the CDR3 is TGTGCCAGCAGCAAGAGCGGGGCCCCAGATACGCAGTATTTT.